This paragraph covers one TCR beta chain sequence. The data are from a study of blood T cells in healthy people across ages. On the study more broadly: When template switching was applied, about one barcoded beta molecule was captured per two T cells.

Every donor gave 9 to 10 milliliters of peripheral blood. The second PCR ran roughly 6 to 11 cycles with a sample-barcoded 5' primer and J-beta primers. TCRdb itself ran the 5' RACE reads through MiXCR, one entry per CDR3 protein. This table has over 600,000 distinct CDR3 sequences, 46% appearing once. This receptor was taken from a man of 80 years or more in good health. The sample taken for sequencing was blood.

This CDR3 is CSASGTGGMNTEAFF. The CDR3 region has the DNA TGCAGTGCTAGCGGGACAGGGGGTATGAACACTGAAGCTTTCTTT. The chain joins TRBV20-1 to TRBJ1-1; 11 bases line up with TRBD1. The CDR3 totals 15 residues. The germline V gene encodes CDR1 DFQATT and CDR2 SNEGSKA (reference sequence). V lost 3 bases, J lost 0 bases, and 3 bases stayed unmatched.